This T cell receptor beta chain was sequenced during a study of cytomegalovirus exposure and HLA in healthy donors. Overall study context: HLA-typed donors were the source of about 85 million unique TCRs held in an early data release.

This clone has just a few counts. Use of 60 Vbeta and 13 Jbeta primers characterized the PCR. Sequencing was performed with immunoSEQ multiplex PCR; in TCRdb, only in-frame clones are kept and a portion is missing. This sample has under 150,000 clones, with about 77% found just once. The TCR comes from a woman between 25 and 40 years old in good health and CMV-seropositive. The sample consisted of PBMCs.

The CDR3 nucleotides are TGTGCCAGCAGCTTAGGGAGGCCCTCAGGGGGCATGGTCCAAGAGACCCAGTACTTC. This sequence encodes CASSLGRPSGGMVQETQYF. This rearrangement joins TRBV7-9 to TRBJ2-5; TRBD1 agrees at 8 bases. V lost 1 base to trimming and J lost 1 base; unmatched junction nucleotides: 14. This CDR3 has 19 amino acids. CDR1 SEHNR and CDR2 FQNEAQ come from the germline V gene (reference sequence).